A selection of T cell receptor beta chains follows, all from one sample in a study of CD4+ T cells in melanoma. This table comes from immunoSEQ multiplex PCR, and its TCRdb copy is limited to in-frame clones, with some not included. Of 50,000 or so clones in the sample, roughly nine tenths are singletons; the top ten hold 12%. The specimen sequenced was peripheral blood. The receptors derive from a human donor with melanoma. Both conserved end residues are part of each CDR3. A D gene is named only where the DNA matches it firmly. Some rows mark clone size as missing; the rest say once, few, many or name a class of expanded clone.

abundance	j_gene	d_gene	v_gene	CDR3aa	CDR3nt
NA	TRBJ1-5	NA	TRBV15	CATSRAGFAGSTSNQPQHF	TGTGCCACCAGCAGAGCCGGGTTTGCAGGAAGCACTAGCAATCAGCCCCAGCATTTT
NA	TRBJ2-1	TRBD1	TRBV7-2	CASSLGTVGYNEQFF	TGTGCCAGCAGCTTGGGGACAGTGGGGTACAATGAGCAGTTCTTC
once	TRBJ2-2	NA	TRBV5-1	CASSLEGGTGELFF	TGCGCCAGCAGCTTGGAGGGAGGAACCGGGGAGCTGTTTTTT
NA	TRBJ1-1	NA	TRBV7-6	CASSSLPLSTDTEAFF	TGTGCCAGCAGCTCGCTACCCCTCTCGACAGACACTGAAGCTTTCTTT
NA	TRBJ2-1	NA	TRBV19	CASSRGVGGRTYNEQFF	TGTGCCAGTAGTAGGGGGGTAGGGGGCCGGACCTACAATGAGCAGTTCTTC
NA	TRBJ1-5	TRBD1	TRBV9	CASSVGQGGNQPQHF	TGTGCCAGCAGCGTAGGGCAGGGGGGCAATCAGCCCCAGCATTTT
once	TRBJ2-7	TRBD2	TRBV27	CASSKTPGRDEQYF	TGTGCCAGCAGCAAAACTCCAGGGAGGGACGAGCAGTACTTC
NA	TRBJ2-7	NA	TRBV28	CASSPRTISLEQYF	TGTGCCAGCAGTCCCCGGACGATCTCTTTGGAGCAGTACTTC
NA	TRBJ2-7	NA	TRBV29-1	CSVEVSYYEQYF	TGCAGCGTTGAGGTCAGTTACTACGAGCAGTACTTC
NA	TRBJ1-2	TRBD1	TRBV9	CASSDGGGINYGYTF	TGTGCCAGCAGCGATGGAGGGGGCATTAACTATGGCTACACCTTC
NA	TRBJ2-1	TRBD2	TRBV5-4	CASSLFALAGGPGGTNEQFF	TGTGCCAGCAGCTTGTTCGCACTAGCGGGGGGACCCGGGGGTACTAATGAGCAGTTCTTC
NA	TRBJ2-7	NA	TRBV7-9	CASSLLFEPSSDEQYF	TGTGCCAGCAGCTTACTCTTTGAACCGTCTTCGGACGAGCAGTACTTC
NA	TRBJ1-6	NA	TRBV6-1	CASSLDGPSPLHF	TGTGCCAGCAGTCTGGACGGCCCTTCACCCCTCCACTTT
NA	TRBJ2-7	NA	TRBV7-2	CASSSPGTLAYEQYF	TGTGCCAGCAGCTCTCCCGGGACGCTTGCCTACGAGCAGTACTTC
NA	TRBJ1-2	NA	TRBV19	CASSIGYTGYGYTF	TGTGCCAGTAGTATAGGTTATACGGGCTATGGCTACACCTTC
NA	TRBJ2-3	NA	TRBV20-1	CSAPLSTQYF	TGCAGTGCCCCACTCTCTACGCAGTATTTT
NA	TRBJ2-1	NA	TRBV6-1	CASSRNTNEQFF	TGTGCCAGCAGTCGCAACACCAATGAGCAGTTCTTC
NA	TRBJ1-2	TRBD1	TRBV11-2	CACSGGQGYGYTF	TGTGCCTGCAGCGGAGGACAGGGCTATGGCTACACCTTC
NA	TRBJ2-5	NA	TRBV5-6	CASSLGLEETQYF	TGTGCCAGCAGCTTGGGACTAGAAGAGACCCAGTACTTC
NA	TRBJ2-3	TRBD1	TRBV25-1	CASSEVTGGATDTQYF	TGTGCCAGCAGTGAAGTAACAGGGGGCGCGACAGATACGCAGTATTTT
NA	TRBJ2-1	TRBD1	TRBV9	CASSARGEGASYNEQFF	TGTGCCAGCAGCGCTAGGGGTGAGGGGGCGTCCTACAATGAGCAGTTCTTC
NA	TRBJ1-2	NA	TRBV6-5	CASSYSVARTNYGYTF	TGTGCCAGCAGTTACTCGGTTGCCAGAACTAACTATGGCTACACCTTC
NA	TRBJ1-4	TRBD1	TRBV13	CASSHRQGIDEKLFF	TGTGCCAGCAGCCATCGACAGGGAATAGATGAAAAACTGTTTTTT
NA	TRBJ2-3	TRBD2	TRBV4-1	CASSQEGNSGGFGTQYF	TGCGCCAGCAGCCAAGAGGGTAATAGCGGGGGGTTTGGTACGCAGTATTTT
NA	TRBJ2-7	TRBD1	TRBV4-1	CASSQAPGQGYEQYF	TGCGCCAGCAGCCAAGCCCCGGGACAGGGGTACGAGCAGTACTTC
once	TRBJ2-7	TRBD2	TRBV13	CASSLGLLAGGPPYEQYF	TGTGCCAGCAGCTTAGGCCTACTAGCGGGGGGTCCCCCCTACGAGCAGTACTTC
NA	TRBJ1-4	NA	TRBV27	CASSQYSPGRVNEKLFF	TGTGCCAGCAGTCAGTACTCTCCGGGACGAGTTAATGAAAAACTGTTTTTT
NA	TRBJ1-5	TRBD1	TRBV10-2	CASSESDRGPDQPQHF	TGCGCCAGCAGTGAGTCGGACAGGGGTCCCGATCAGCCCCAGCATTTT
NA	TRBJ1-2	NA	TRBV19	CASTQNYGYTF	TGTGCCAGTACGCAGAACTATGGCTACACCTTC
NA	TRBJ1-6	NA	TRBV27	CASSLKGVDPNNSPLHF	TGTGCCAGCAGTTTAAAGGGCGTTGACCCTAATAATTCACCCCTCCACTTT
NA	TRBJ2-5	TRBD2	TRBV18	CASSPRLAGETKITQYF	TGTGCCAGCTCACCGCGTTTAGCGGGGGAGACTAAGATCACCCAGTACTTC
NA	TRBJ2-7	NA	TRBV6-5	CASTKRGGRPYEQYF	TGTGCCAGCACCAAGAGGGGGGGGCGACCCTACGAGCAGTACTTC
NA	TRBJ1-5	NA	TRBV6-6	CASSFQLDSVGPQHF	TGTGCCAGCAGTTTTCAACTAGACTCGGTGGGGCCCCAGCATTTT
NA	TRBJ2-5	TRBD2	TRBV9	CASSVWAGEQETQYF	TGTGCCAGCAGCGTATGGGCGGGGGAGCAAGAGACCCAGTACTTC
once	TRBJ1-2	NA	TRBV9	CASSVAPATTGGRTEKIYGYTF	TGTGCCAGCAGCGTAGCTCCTGCCACCACAGGCGGACGTACGGAGAAAATCTATGGCTACACCTTC
once	TRBJ2-4	NA	TRBV15	CATSRELGRTAHPQNIQYF	TGTGCCACCAGCAGAGAACTCGGACGGACGGCACATCCCCAAAACATTCAGTACTTC
once	TRBJ2-1	TRBD2	TRBV6-5	CASSRGRKNEQFF	TGTGCCAGCAGTCGCGGGAGAAAAAATGAGCAGTTCTTC
NA	TRBJ1-1	NA	TRBV4-1	CASSPSQWHTEAFF	TGCGCCAGCAGCCCGTCCCAGTGGCACACTGAAGCTTTCTTT
NA	TRBJ1-2	NA	TRBV7-9	CASSLARTYGYTF	TGTGCCAGCAGCTTAGCCCGAACCTATGGCTACACCTTC
NA	TRBJ1-1	NA	TRBV19	CASSIGGDEAFF	TGTGCCAGTAGTATAGGGGGCGATGAAGCTTTCTTT
NA	TRBJ1-6	NA	TRBV23-1	CASSHGGRDSPLHF	TGCGCCAGCAGTCATGGGGGCCGGGATTCACCCCTCCACTTT
NA	TRBJ2-7	NA	TRBV15	CATSRDEQGWYEQYF	TGTGCCACCAGCAGAGATGAGCAGGGTTGGTACGAGCAGTACTTC
NA	TRBJ2-7	NA	TRBV5-1	CASSTGQLSYEQYF	TGCGCCAGCAGCACCGGACAGCTTTCCTACGAGCAGTACTTC
NA	TRBJ1-1	NA	TRBV20-1	CSFFSGTEAFF	TGCAGTTTTTTTAGCGGCACTGAAGCTTTCTTT
NA	TRBJ1-1	NA	TRBV2	CASRREANTEAFF	TGTGCCAGCAGGAGGGAGGCGAACACTGAAGCTTTCTTT
NA	TRBJ2-3	TRBD2	TRBV4-1	CASSQETGGPPDTQYF	TGCGCCAGCAGCCAAGAGACGGGGGGGCCCCCAGATACGCAGTATTTT
NA	TRBJ2-7	NA	TRBV6-1	CASSEAPGWGEQYF	TGTGCCAGCAGTGAAGCGCCGGGGTGGGGCGAGCAGTACTTC
NA	TRBJ1-1	NA	TRBV5-1	CASSLDSENTEAFF	TGCGCCAGCAGCTTAGACAGCGAGAACACTGAAGCTTTCTTT
NA	TRBJ1-2	NA	TRBV5-1	CASSLGSNYGYTF	TGCGCCAGCAGCTTGGGTTCTAACTATGGCTACACCTTC
NA	TRBJ2-2	TRBD1	TRBV5-4	CASTMGQEHTGELFF	TGTGCCAGCACCATGGGACAGGAGCACACCGGGGAGCTGTTTTTT
NA	TRBJ2-7	NA	TRBV6-5	CASSYSPDTSYEQYF	TGTGCCAGCAGTTACTCGCCGGACACCTCCTACGAGCAGTACTTC
NA	TRBJ1-2	NA	TRBV19	CASSPLGYDYGYTF	TGTGCCAGTAGTCCCCTGGGGTACGACTATGGCTACACCTTC
NA	TRBJ2-1	NA	TRBV6-1	CASSFTRDNNEQFF	TGTGCCAGCAGTTTTACCCGGGACAACAATGAGCAGTTCTTC
NA	TRBJ1-1	NA	TRBV28	CASSPTLGYTEAFF	TGTGCCAGCAGTCCCACTCTGGGGTACACTGAAGCTTTCTTT
NA	TRBJ2-7	NA	TRBV6-1	CASSEQGHEQYF	TGTGCCAGCAGTGAACAGGGCCACGAGCAGTACTTC
medium-sized	TRBJ2-7	NA	TRBV27	CASSSPGQGGYEQYF	TGTGCCAGCAGTTCGCCGGGGCAGGGCGGCTACGAGCAGTACTTC
NA	TRBJ2-2	TRBD2	TRBV5-1	CASSLVPSGVNTGELFF	TGCGCCAGCAGCTTGGTTCCTAGCGGGGTAAACACCGGGGAGCTGTTTTTT
NA	TRBJ2-1	TRBD2	TRBV6-5	CASSSRTSGTEQFF	TGTGCCAGCAGTTCCAGGACTAGCGGGACCGAGCAGTTCTTC
NA	TRBJ1-2	NA	TRBV10-3	CAISDSGTPVFTF	TGTGCCATCAGTGACTCCGGGACGCCTGTTTTCACCTTC
NA	TRBJ1-2	NA	TRBV6-1	CASSEQAGEGYTF	TGTGCCAGCAGTGAACAGGCAGGGGAGGGCTACACCTTC